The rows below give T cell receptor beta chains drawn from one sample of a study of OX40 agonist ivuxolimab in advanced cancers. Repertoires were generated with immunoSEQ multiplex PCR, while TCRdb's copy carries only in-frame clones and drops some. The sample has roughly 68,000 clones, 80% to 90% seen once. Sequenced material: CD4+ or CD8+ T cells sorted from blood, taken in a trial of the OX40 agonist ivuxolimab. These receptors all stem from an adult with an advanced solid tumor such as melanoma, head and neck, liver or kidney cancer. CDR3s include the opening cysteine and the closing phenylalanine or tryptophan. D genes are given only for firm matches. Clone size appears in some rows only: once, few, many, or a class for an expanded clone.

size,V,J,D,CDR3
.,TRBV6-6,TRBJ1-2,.,CASSYGRHGYTF
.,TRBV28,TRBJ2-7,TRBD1,CASGPAGTGSYEQYF
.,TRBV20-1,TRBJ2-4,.,CSARAGNIQYF
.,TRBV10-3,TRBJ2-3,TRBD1,CAIRGQGTDTQYF
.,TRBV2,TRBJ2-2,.,CASTGTSNTGELFF
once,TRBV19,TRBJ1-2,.,CASSIQGDYGYTF
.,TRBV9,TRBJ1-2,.,CASSTLYYGYTF
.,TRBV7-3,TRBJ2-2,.,CASSLREESGELFF
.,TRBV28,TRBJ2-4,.,CASTSGYGIQYF
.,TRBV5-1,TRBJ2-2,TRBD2,CASSPGLAETGELFF
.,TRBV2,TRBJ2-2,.,CASSEISGTGELFF
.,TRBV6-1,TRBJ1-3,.,CASRFGPGNTIYF
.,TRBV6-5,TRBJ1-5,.,CASETGNQPQHF
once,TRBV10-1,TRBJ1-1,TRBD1,CASSTGVGTEAFF
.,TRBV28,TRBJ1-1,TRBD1,CASAFQGGEAFF
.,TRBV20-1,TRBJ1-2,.,CSANVGYTF
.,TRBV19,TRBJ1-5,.,CASSIGLMPIQPQHF
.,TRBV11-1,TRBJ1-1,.,CASSFLQGKKAEAFF
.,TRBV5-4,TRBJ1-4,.,CASSLSGGDEKLFF
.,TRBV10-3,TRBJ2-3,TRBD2,CAITPTQAGGGSDTQYF
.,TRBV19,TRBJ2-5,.,CASSINGAMGETQYF
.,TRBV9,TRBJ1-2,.,CASSVVLGGEGYTF